Listed here is a single TCR beta chain. Its antigen is undetermined. The CDR3 runs to 16 residues. The J segment lost 9 bases and the V segment lost 2 bases, leaving 7 bases of the junction unmatched. Germline V gives CDR1 MNHNS, CDR2 SASEGT. These data originate in a study of cytomegalovirus exposure and HLA in healthy donors. Overall study results and limits: In a later analysis, HLA-C alleles had the fewest associated TCRs, DRB1 alleles the most.

PCR amplification relied on 60 Vbeta primers (plus 13 Jbeta primers). Sequenced by immunoSEQ multiplex PCR; TCRdb stores in-frame clones only, minus some. Here the sample spans about 130,000 clones, almost 85% being singletons. This receptor was obtained from a boy aged 2 to 10 in good health and CMV-seronegative. Specimen: PBMCs. V and J are TRBV6-1 and TRBJ1-6; the match to TRBD1 covers 10 bases. CDR3 sequence (DNA): TGTGCCAGCAGTGAATCTAGTGACAGGGGGCTTTCACCCCTCCACTTT. This encodes CASSESSDRGLSPLHF.